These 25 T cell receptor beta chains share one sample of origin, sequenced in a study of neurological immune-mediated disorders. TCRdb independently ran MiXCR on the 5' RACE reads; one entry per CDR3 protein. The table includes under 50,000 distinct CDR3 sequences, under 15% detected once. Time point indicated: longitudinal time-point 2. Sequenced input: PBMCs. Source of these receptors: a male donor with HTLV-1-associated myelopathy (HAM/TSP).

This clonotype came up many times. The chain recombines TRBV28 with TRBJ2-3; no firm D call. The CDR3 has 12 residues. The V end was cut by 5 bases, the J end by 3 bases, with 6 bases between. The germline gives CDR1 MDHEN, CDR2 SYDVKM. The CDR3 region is CASSPRTDTQYF. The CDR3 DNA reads TGTGCCAGCAGTCCGAGGACAGATACGCAGTATTTT.

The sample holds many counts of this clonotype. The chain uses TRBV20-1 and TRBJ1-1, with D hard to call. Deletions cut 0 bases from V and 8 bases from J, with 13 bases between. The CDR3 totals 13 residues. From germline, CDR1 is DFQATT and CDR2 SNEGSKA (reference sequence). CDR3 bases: TGCAGTGCTAGAGATCCAACCAAGGGAGAAGCTTTCTTT. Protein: CSARDPTKGEAFF.

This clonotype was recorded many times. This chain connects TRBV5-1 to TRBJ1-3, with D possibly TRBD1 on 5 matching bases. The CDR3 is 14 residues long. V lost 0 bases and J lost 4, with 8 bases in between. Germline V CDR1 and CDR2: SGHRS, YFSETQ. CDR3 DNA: TGCGCCAGCAGCTTGGCAGGGCTCGGAAACACCATATATTTT. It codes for CASSLAGLGNTIYF.

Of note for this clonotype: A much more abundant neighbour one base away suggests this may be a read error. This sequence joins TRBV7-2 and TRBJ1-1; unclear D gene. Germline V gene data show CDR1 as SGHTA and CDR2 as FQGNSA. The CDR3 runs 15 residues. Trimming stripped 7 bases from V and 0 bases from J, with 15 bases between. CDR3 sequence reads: CASNLVLAVNTEAFF. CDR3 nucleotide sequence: TGTGCCAGCAACTTGGTGTTGGCCGTGAACACTGAAGCTTTCTTT.

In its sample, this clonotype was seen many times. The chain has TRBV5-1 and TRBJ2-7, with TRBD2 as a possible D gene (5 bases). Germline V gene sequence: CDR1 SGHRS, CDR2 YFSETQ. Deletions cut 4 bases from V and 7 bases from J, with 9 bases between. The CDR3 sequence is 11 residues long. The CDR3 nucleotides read TGCGCCAGCAGCCAGACGGGGGAGCAGTACTTC. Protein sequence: CASSQTGEQYF.

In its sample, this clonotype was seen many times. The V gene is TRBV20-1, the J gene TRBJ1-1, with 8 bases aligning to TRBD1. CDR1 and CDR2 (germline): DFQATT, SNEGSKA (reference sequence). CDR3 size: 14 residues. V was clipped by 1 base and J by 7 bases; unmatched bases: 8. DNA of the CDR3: TGCAGTGCTAGAGGAAGGACAGGGACCCATGAAGCTTTCTTT. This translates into CSARGRTGTHEAFF.

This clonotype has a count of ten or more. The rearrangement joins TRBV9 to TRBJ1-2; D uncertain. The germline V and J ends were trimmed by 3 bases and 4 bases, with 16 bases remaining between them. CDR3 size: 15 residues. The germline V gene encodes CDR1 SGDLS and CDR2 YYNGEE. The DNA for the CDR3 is TGTGCCAGCAGCGCCCAACCTGACGGAGTCTATGGCTACACCTTC. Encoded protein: CASSAQPDGVYGYTF. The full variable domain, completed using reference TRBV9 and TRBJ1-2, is DSGVTQTPKHLITATGQRVTLRCSPRSGDLSVYWYQQSLDQGLQFLIQYYNGEERAKGNILERFSAQQFPDLHSELNLSSLELGDSALYFCASSAQPDGVYGYTFGSGTRLTVV.

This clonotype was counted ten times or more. The CDR3 nucleotides are TGCAGTGCTAACGGAGTAGCGGAAAGCTCCTACGAGCAGTACTTC. Translation: CSANGVAESSYEQYF. This chain uses TRBV20-1 with TRBJ2-7; possibly TRBD2 for D (6 bases). Germline CDR1 DFQATT, CDR2 SNEGSKA (reference sequence). V lost 4 bases and J 0 bases, leaving 16 bases between the germline ends. The CDR3 totals 15 residues.

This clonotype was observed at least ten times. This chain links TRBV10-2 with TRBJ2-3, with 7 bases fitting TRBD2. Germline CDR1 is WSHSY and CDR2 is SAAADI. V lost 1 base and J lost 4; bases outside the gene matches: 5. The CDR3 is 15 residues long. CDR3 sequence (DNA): TGCGCCAGCAGTGAGTACGGGGAGGGCCCAGATACGCAGTATTTT. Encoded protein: CASSEYGEGPDTQYF.

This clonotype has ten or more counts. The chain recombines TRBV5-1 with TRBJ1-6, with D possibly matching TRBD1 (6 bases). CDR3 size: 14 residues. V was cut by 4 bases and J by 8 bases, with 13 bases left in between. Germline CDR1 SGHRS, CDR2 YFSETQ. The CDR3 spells CASSPGHGDSPLHF. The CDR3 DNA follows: TGCGCCAGCAGCCCGGGACATGGAGATTCACCCCTCCACTTT.

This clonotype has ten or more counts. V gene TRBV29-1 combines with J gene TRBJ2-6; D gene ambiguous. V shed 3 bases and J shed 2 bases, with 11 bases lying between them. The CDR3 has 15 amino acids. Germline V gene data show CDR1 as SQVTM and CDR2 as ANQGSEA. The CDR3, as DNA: TGCAGCGTTGACGTCACGTCAACTGGGGCCAACGTCCTGACTTTC. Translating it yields CSVDVTSTGANVLTF. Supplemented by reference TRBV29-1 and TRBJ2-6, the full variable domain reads SAVISQKPSRDICQRGTSLTIQCQVDSQVTMMFWYRQQPGQSLTLIATANQGSEATYESGFVIDKFPISRPNLTFSTLTVSNMSPEDSSIYLCSVDVTSTGANVLTFGAGSRLTVL.

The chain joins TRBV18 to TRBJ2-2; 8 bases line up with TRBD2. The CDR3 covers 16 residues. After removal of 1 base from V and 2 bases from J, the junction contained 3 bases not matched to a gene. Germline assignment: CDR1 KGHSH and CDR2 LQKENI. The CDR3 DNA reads TGTGCCAGCTCACCACTAGCGGGGACAAACACCGGGGAGCTGTTTTTT. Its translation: CASSPLAGTNTGELFF.

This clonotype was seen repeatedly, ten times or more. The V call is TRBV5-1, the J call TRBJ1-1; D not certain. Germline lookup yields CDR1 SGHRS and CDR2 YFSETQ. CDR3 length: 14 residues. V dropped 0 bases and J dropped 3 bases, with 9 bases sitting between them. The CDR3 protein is CASSLEGRDTEAFF. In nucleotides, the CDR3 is TGCGCCAGCAGCTTGGAAGGAAGGGACACTGAAGCTTTCTTT.

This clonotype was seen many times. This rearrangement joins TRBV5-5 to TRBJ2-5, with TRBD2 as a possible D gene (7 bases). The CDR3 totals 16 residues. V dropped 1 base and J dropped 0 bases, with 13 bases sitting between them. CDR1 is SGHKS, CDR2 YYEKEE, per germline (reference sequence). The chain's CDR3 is CASSLREGGNQETQYF. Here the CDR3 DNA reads TGTGCCAGCAGCTTGAGGGAGGGGGGAAACCAAGAGACCCAGTACTTC. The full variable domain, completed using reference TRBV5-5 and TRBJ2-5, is DAGVTQSPTHLIKTRGQQVTLRCSPISGHKSVSWYQQVLGQGPQFIFQYYEKEERGRGNFPDRFSARQFPNYSSELNVNALLLGDSALYLCASSLREGGNQETQYFGPGTRLLVL.

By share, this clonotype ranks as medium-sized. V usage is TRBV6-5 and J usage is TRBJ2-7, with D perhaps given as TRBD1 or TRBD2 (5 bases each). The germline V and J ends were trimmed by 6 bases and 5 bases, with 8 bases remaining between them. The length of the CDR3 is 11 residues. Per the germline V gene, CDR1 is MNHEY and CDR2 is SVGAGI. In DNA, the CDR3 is TGTGCCAGCAGGGGGGTACACGAGCAGTACTTC. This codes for CASRGVHEQYF.

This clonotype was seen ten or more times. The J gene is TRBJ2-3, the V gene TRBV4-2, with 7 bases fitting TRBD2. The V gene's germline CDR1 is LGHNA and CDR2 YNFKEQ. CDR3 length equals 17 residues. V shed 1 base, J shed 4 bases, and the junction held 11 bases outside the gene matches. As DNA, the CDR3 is TGTGCCAGCAGCCAAGGGAGGGTAGGGAGGGCGGCAGATACGCAGTATTTT. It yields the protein CASSQGRVGRAADTQYF.

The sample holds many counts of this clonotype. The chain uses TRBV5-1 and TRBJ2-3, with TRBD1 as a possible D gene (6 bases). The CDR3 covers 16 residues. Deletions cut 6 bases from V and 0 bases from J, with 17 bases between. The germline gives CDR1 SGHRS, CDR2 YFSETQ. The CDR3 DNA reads TGCGCCAGCACCTCGACAGGCCCGCCTAGCACAGATACGCAGTATTTT. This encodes CASTSTGPPSTDTQYF.

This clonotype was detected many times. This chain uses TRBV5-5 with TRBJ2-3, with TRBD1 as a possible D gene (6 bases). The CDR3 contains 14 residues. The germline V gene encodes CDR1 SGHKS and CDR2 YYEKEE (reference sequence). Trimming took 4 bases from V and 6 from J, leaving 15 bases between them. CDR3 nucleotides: TGTGCCAGCAGCAGAGGCGCCACAGGGGATACGCAGTATTTT. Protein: CASSRGATGDTQYF.

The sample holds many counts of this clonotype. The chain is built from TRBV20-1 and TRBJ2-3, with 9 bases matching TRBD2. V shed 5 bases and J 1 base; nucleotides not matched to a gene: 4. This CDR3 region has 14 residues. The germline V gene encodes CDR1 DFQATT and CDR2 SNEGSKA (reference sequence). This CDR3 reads CSAGLAGGTDTQYF. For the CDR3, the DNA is TGCAGTGCTGGATTAGCGGGGGGCACAGATACGCAGTATTTT.

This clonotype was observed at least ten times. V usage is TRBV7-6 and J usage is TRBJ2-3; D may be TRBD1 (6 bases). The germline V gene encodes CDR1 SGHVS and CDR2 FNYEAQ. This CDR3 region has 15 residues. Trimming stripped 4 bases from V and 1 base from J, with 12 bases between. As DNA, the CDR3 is TGTGCCAGCAGCTCCAGGGGTTCCGGCACAGATACGCAGTATTTT. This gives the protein CASSSRGSGTDTQYF.

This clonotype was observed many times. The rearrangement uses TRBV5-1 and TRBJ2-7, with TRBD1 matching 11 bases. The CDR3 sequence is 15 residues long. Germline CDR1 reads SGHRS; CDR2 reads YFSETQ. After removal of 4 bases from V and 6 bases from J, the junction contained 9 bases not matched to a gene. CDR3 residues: CASSLVQDRGLEQYF. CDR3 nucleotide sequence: TGCGCCAGCAGCCTTGTTCAGGACAGGGGGCTCGAGCAGTACTTC.

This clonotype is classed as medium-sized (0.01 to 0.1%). The chain's CDR3 is CASRSTGTGDSPLHF. The CDR3 DNA reads TGTGCCAGCAGGTCTACCGGGACAGGGGATTCACCCCTCCACTTT. The J gene is TRBJ1-6, the V gene TRBV6-5, with 10 nucleotides matching TRBD1. J gave up 8 bases and V 6 bases, and 7 bases lay outside the gene matches. In germline, CDR1 is MNHEY, CDR2 SVGAGI. The CDR3 totals 15 residues.

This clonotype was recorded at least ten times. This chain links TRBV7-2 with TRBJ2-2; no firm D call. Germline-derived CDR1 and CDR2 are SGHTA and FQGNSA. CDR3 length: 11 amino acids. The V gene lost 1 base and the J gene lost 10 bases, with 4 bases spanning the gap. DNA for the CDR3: TGTGCCAGCAGCTTAGATGTGGAGCTGTTTTTT. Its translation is CASSLDVELFF.

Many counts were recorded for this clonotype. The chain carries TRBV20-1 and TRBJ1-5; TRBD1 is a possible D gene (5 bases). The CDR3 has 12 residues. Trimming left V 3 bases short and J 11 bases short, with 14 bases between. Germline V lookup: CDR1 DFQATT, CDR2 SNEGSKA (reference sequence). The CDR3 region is CSASQPGETQHF. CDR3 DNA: TGCAGTGCTAGTCAGCCGGGGGAGACCCAGCATTTT.

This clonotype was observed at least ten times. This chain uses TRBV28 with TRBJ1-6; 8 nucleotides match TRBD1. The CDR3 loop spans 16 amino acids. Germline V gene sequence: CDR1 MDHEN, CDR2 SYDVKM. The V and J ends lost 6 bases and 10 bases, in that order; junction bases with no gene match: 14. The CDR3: CASSPWAGGPRSPLHF. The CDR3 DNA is TGTGCCAGCAGCCCTTGGGCAGGGGGCCCTCGATCACCCCTCCACTTT.